This T cell receptor beta chain originates from a study of blood T cell repertoires in COVID-19. Clones were read by immunoSEQ multiplex PCR, and TCRdb kept only the in-frame ones, dropping some. The sample holds about 250,000 clones, around 82% seen once. This CDR3 comprises 13 residues. Trimming pared 4 bases from V and 6 bases from J, leaving 11 bases between. This clonotype originated in a man older than 75 with acute or convalescent COVID-19. The sample was peripheral blood. This chain joins TRBV12-3 or TRBV12-4 and TRBJ2-3, with D possibly being TRBD1 (6 bases). The CDR3 here is CASSWQGTDTQYF. The CDR3 nucleotides are TGTGCCAGCAGTTGGCAGGGGACGGATACGCAGTATTTT.